The 30 T cell receptor beta chains listed next were all sequenced from one sample in a study of blood T cell repertoires in COVID-19 (dated by TCRdb to about 2020). Libraries were prepared through the immunoSEQ multiplex PCR assay. Entries here come from immuneACCESS through TCRdb and include only in-frame sequences with V and J called. Some clones fail to appear in such tables; in the studies checked, an unresolved V gene covers under half of the shortfall, and the cause of the remainder is unknown. The sample includes a few hundred thousand clones, with over 75% observed a single time. About 8% of the sample is in the top ten clones. The specimen sequenced was peripheral blood. All receptors come from a woman between 45 and 65 years old who had recovered from COVID-19.

The chain joins TRBV10-2 to TRBJ2-1; D not certain. This CDR3 is built from 11 residues. The germline V gene has CDR1 WSHSY and CDR2 SAAADI. Trimming took off 7 bases at V and 10 bases at J, with 11 bases between the two ends. CDR3 DNA: TGCGCCAGCACGATAGATAGCGAGCAGTTCTTC. Its translation: CASTIDSEQFF.

The rearrangement joins TRBV9 to TRBJ2-2; 8 nucleotides line up with TRBD1. V trimming: 4 bases; J trimming: 5 bases; junction bases outside the gene matches: 4. There are 14 residues in the CDR3. The germline gives CDR1 SGDLS, CDR2 YYNGEE. The CDR3 sequence: CASSYWTGTGELFF. The DNA of the CDR3 is TGTGCCAGCAGCTACTGGACAGGGACCGGGGAGCTGTTTTTT.

This clone was detected only once. CDR3 amino acids: CASSDTRTGSYGYTF. The CDR3 DNA follows: TGTGCCAGCAGCGACACACGGACGGGATCCTATGGCTACACCTTC. The genes are TRBV16 and TRBJ1-2; D unresolved. Germline CDR1 and CDR2: KGHSY and FQNENV. Between the trimmed V and J ends, which lost 5 bases and 4 bases, there was a span of 17 bases. The length of the CDR3 is 15 residues. Full variable domain (outside the CDR3, taken from reference TRBV16 and TRBJ1-2): GEEVAQTPKHLVRGEGQKAKLYCAPIKGHSYVFWYQQVLKNEFKFLISFQNENVFDETGMPKERFSAKCLPNSPCSLEIQATKLEDSAVYFCASSDTRTGSYGYTFGSGTRLTVV.

V and J are TRBV20-1 and TRBJ2-2; D gene unclear. V was trimmed by 3 bases and J by 4 bases, leaving 15 bases between them. The CDR3 is made up of 15 amino acids. Germline V gene data show CDR1 as DFQATT and CDR2 as SNEGSKA (reference sequence). Here the CDR3 reads CSASSASRSTGELFF. CDR3 nucleotides: TGCAGTGCTAGTAGTGCTAGTCGTAGCACCGGGGAGCTGTTTTTT.

The chain combines TRBV28 with TRBJ2-5; TRBD2 matches at 8 bases. J gave up 4 bases and V 5 bases, and 15 bases lay outside the gene matches. This CDR3 contains 17 residues. The V gene's germline CDR1 is MDHEN and CDR2 SYDVKM. The CDR3 protein is CASSRGLAGLLGETQYF. CDR3 nucleotides: TGTGCCAGCAGTCGTGGGCTAGCGGGTTTATTAGGAGAGACCCAGTACTTC. Looking up the rest from reference TRBV28 and TRBJ2-5 gives the full variable domain: DVKVTQSSRYLVKRTGEKVFLECVQDMDHENMFWYRQDPGLGLRLIYFSYDVKMKEKGDIPEGYSVSREKKERFSLILESASTNQTSMYLCASSRGLAGLLGETQYFGPGTRLLVL.

The chain employs TRBV7-3 and TRBJ2-7, with a possible D match to TRBD1 (6 bases). V dropped 5 bases and J dropped 6 bases, with 14 bases sitting between them. Germline V gene lookup returns CDR1 SGHTA and CDR2 FQGTGA. This CDR3 has 13 amino acids. CDR3 coding DNA: TGTGCCAGCAGCAGGACAGCTTCGGCCGAGCAGTACTTC. It codes for CASSRTASAEQYF.

The V call is TRBV5-1, the J call TRBJ1-3, with D perhaps matching TRBD1 (5 bases). The germline V gene encodes CDR1 SGHRS and CDR2 YFSETQ. V lost 3 bases, J lost 0 bases, and 13 bases lay in between. The CDR3 is 16 residues long. Here the CDR3 reads CASSSAGTLSGNTIYF. The CDR3 nucleotides are TGCGCCAGCAGCTCGGCGGGGACCCTCTCTGGAAACACCATATATTTT.

J is TRBJ1-1 and V is TRBV21-1; TRBD1, the table's D call, was not compared with the DNA. TRBV21-1 constitutes a pseudogene. The CDR3 spans 14 residues. For the CDR3, the DNA is TGTGCCAGCAGCAAGGACAGGCCGAACACTGAAGCTTTCTTT. This translates into CASSKDRPNTEAFF.

DNA for the CDR3: TGTGCCAGCAGCAAGGACAGCAAGTATGGCTACACCTTC. This gives the protein CASSKDSKYGYTF. The rearrangement joins TRBV4-2 to TRBJ1-2, with D possibly TRBD1 on 6 matching bases. From germline, CDR1 is LGHNA and CDR2 YNFKEQ. V dropped 5 bases and J dropped 5 bases, with 12 bases sitting between them. The CDR3 covers 13 residues.

The chain combines TRBV3-1 (or the pseudogene TRBV3-2) with TRBJ2-5; D is ambiguous. With 1 base removed from V and 3 bases from J, the gap between germline ends came to 9 bases. Germline CDR1 and CDR2: LGHDT and YNNKEL (reference sequence). CDR3 length equals 14 residues. CDR3 in amino acids: CASSQGQDKETQYF. CDR3 nucleotide sequence: TGTGCCAGCAGCCAAGGACAAGACAAAGAGACCCAGTACTTC.

The chain employs TRBV24-1 and TRBJ2-3; D is unresolved. CDR1 is KGHDR, CDR2 SFDVKD, per germline. The CDR3 is 13 amino acids. Trimming stripped 7 bases from V and 0 bases from J, with 7 bases between. The DNA of the CDR3 is TGTGCCACCAGGGGCGAAAGCACAGATACGCAGTATTTT. Its protein product is CATRGESTDTQYF.

V is TRBV6-6 and J is TRBJ1-1; weak D call: TRBD1 (6 bases). Germline V gene sequence: CDR1 MNHNY, CDR2 SVGAGI (reference sequence). V lost 5 bases to trimming and J lost 7 bases, with 17 bases between them. The CDR3 is made up of 14 amino acids. CDR3: CASSTLGGAVEAFF. The CDR3 DNA reads TGTGCCAGCAGTACCCTAGGGGGGGCCGTTGAAGCTTTCTTT.

The count of this clone is one. The chain combines TRBV19 with TRBJ2-5; 11 nucleotides align to TRBD1. Trimming cost V 4 bases and J 2 bases; bases outside gene matches: 3. The germline CDR1 and CDR2 sequences are LNHDA and SQIVND (reference sequence). The CDR3 covers 15 residues. The CDR3 DNA follows: TGTGCCAGTAGTACCGGGACAGGGGGACAAGAGACCCAGTACTTC. Encoded protein: CASSTGTGGQETQYF. Drawing the rest from reference TRBV19 and TRBJ2-5, the complete variable domain is DGGITQSPKYLFRKEGQNVTLSCEQNLNHDAMYWYRQDPGQGLRLIYYSQIVNDFQKGDIAEGYSVSREKKESFPLTVTSAQKNPTAFYLCASSTGTGGQETQYFGPGTRLLVL.

The chain is built from TRBV25-1 and TRBJ1-2; tentative D call: TRBD1 (5 bases). The CDR3 has 13 residues. Germline CDR1 and CDR2: MGHDK and SYGVNS. Trimming cost V 3 bases and J 7 bases, with 12 bases left between them. In DNA, the CDR3 is TGTGCCAGCAGTGAGATAGGACAATCTGGCTACACCTTC. It specifies CASSEIGQSGYTF.

The genes are TRBV18 and TRBJ2-3, with 9 bases identical to TRBD1. Germline loops: CDR1 KGHSH, CDR2 LQKENI. The CDR3 sequence is 16 residues long. Germline trimming cut 1 base from V and 4 bases from J; bases unmatched to any gene: 6. CDR3 DNA: TGTGCCAGCTCACCACTTTCAGGACAGGGGTCAGATACGCAGTATTTT. This codes for CASSPLSGQGSDTQYF.

The sample holds a few counts of this clone. The chain couples TRBV6-4 to TRBJ2-1, with 9 bases that match TRBD2. This CDR3 has 14 amino acids. J gave up 7 bases and V 9 bases, and 10 bases lay outside the gene matches. The V gene's germline CDR1 is MRHNA and CDR2 SNTAGT. The CDR3 bases are TGTGCCAGTCGCGCGGGGGGGCCGGGGAATGAGCAGTTCTTC. It encodes CASRAGGPGNEQFF.

The rearrangement links TRBV19 to TRBJ1-6; D uncertain. The CDR3 is 14 residues long. Deletions cut 0 bases from V and 7 bases from J, with 7 bases between. Germline values: CDR1 LNHDA, CDR2 SQIVND (reference sequence). CDR3 sequence (DNA): TGTGCCAGTAGTATAGACCGTCAGAATTCACCCCTCCACTTT. As protein: CASSIDRQNSPLHF.

This clone was observed a few times. V gene TRBV28 combines with J gene TRBJ2-1; TRBD1 agrees at 7 bases. This CDR3 is 15 amino acids long. Germline trimming cut 2 bases from V and 3 bases from J; bases unmatched to any gene: 4. Germline assignment: CDR1 MDHEN and CDR2 SYDVKM. CDR3 nucleotides: TGTGCCAGCAGTTTACAGGACAGGCGCTACAATGAGCAGTTCTTC. This sequence encodes CASSLQDRRYNEQFF.

V usage is TRBV13 and J usage is TRBJ2-3, with TRBD2 matching over 11 bases. CDR3 size: 19 residues. Germline V gene data show CDR1 as PRHDT and CDR2 as FYEKMQ (reference sequence). The J segment lost 2 bases and the V segment lost 0 bases, leaving 10 bases of the junction unmatched. CDR3 sequence (DNA): TGTGCCAGCAGCTTAGGGTGGAGGCCTAGCGGGGGGAACACAGATACGCAGTATTTT. It yields the protein CASSLGWRPSGGNTDTQYF.

Notes on this clone: One junction end disagrees with the germline gene, perhaps due to a read error. This sequence joins TRBV11-2 and TRBJ1-3, with 7 bases that match TRBD1. In germline, CDR1 is SGHAT, CDR2 FQNNGV. The CDR3 spans 13 residues. CDR3 nucleotide sequence: TGTGCCAGCAGCTTTTCTGGACAGGAGGCCACCCCATTT. Encoded protein: CASSFSGQEATPF.

This sequence joins TRBV6-5 and TRBJ1-5; 8 bases are shared with TRBD1. The CDR3 sequence is 14 residues long. V lost 5 bases and J lost 9; bases outside the gene matches: 9. Per germline, CDR1 MNHEY and CDR2 SVGAGI. In nucleotides, the CDR3 is TGTGCCAGCAGTCCTGGACAGGGTGGGTCGCCCCAGCATTTT. It yields the protein CASSPGQGGSPQHF.

This chain links TRBV10-3 with TRBJ2-3; D is unclear. The CDR3 totals 14 residues. V shed 5 bases and J shed 2 bases, with 11 bases lying between them. Germline V lookup: CDR1 ENHRY, CDR2 SYGVKD. For the CDR3, the DNA is TGTGCCATCAGTTATGGCGACACCACAGATACGCAGTATTTT. Residues: CAISYGDTTDTQYF.

This chain joins TRBV9 and TRBJ1-5; the D gene is possibly TRBD1 (5 bases). CDR3 length: 15 residues. V was clipped by 0 bases and J by 8 bases, with 15 bases between them. Per the germline V gene, CDR1 is SGDLS and CDR2 is YYNGEE. The CDR3 region has the DNA TGTGCCAGCAGCGTAGAGGGGCAAGGGTGGGAGCCCCAGCATTTT. It encodes CASSVEGQGWEPQHF. The variable domain in full, with the rest retrieved from reference TRBV9 and TRBJ1-5, is DSGVTQTPKHLITATGQRVTLRCSPRSGDLSVYWYQQSLDQGLQFLIQYYNGEERAKGNILERFSAQQFPDLHSELNLSSLELGDSALYFCASSVEGQGWEPQHFGDGTRLSIL.

The V call is TRBV10-3, the J call TRBJ2-7; 15 nucleotides match TRBD2. The germline V gene has CDR1 ENHRY and CDR2 SYGVKD. This CDR3 spans 14 amino acids. V dropped 6 bases and J dropped 4; count of bases not matched to a gene: 1. The CDR3 region is CAISGTSGRYEQYF. CDR3 nucleotide sequence: TGTGCCATCAGCGGGACTAGCGGGAGGTACGAGCAGTACTTC.

The rearrangement joins TRBV9 to TRBJ2-3; 10 nucleotides line up with TRBD2. V dropped 4 bases and J dropped 1; count of bases not matched to a gene: 6. Germline lookup yields CDR1 SGDLS and CDR2 YYNGEE. The CDR3 runs 16 residues. CDR3: CASSPRGTSGTDTQYF. CDR3 nucleotide sequence: TGTGCCAGCAGCCCACGGGGGACTAGCGGCACAGATACGCAGTATTTT. Full variable domain (missing parts from reference TRBV9 and TRBJ2-3): DSGVTQTPKHLITATGQRVTLRCSPRSGDLSVYWYQQSLDQGLQFLIQYYNGEERAKGNILERFSAQQFPDLHSELNLSSLELGDSALYFCASSPRGTSGTDTQYFGPGTRLTVL.

The table lists this clone with a count of one. The chain employs TRBV7-3 and TRBJ2-3; D is uncertain. The germline V and J ends were trimmed by 1 base and 3 bases, with 5 bases remaining between them. The germline CDR1 and CDR2 sequences are SGHTA and FQGTGA. The CDR3 is 13 amino acids. DNA for the CDR3: TGTGCCAGCAGCTTAAGGCCAACAGATACGCAGTATTTT. This encodes CASSLRPTDTQYF.

V and J are TRBV5-6 and TRBJ1-3; possibly TRBD1 for D (6 bases). The germline V and J ends were trimmed by 7 bases and 0 bases, with 11 bases remaining between them. The CDR3 is made up of 14 amino acids. The germline gives CDR1 SGHDT, CDR2 YYEEEE. CDR3: CASRDRYSGNTIYF. The CDR3 DNA sequence: TGTGCCAGCCGAGACAGGTACTCTGGAAACACCATATATTTT.

The chain is built from TRBV6-2 or TRBV6-3 and TRBJ1-1, with D possibly being TRBD1 (5 bases). This CDR3 region has 18 residues. Trimming pared 4 bases from V and 2 bases from J, leaving 23 bases between. Germline CDR1 reads MNHEY; CDR2 reads SVGEGT. The CDR3 loop reads CASSSGRFQGNLNTEAFF. For the CDR3, the DNA is TGTGCCAGCAGTTCCGGGCGGTTCCAGGGAAATCTAAACACTGAAGCTTTCTTT.

This chain connects TRBV19 to TRBJ2-5, with D perhaps matching TRBD1 (5 bases). The CDR3 extends over 13 amino acids. V lost 3 bases and J 7 bases, leaving 12 bases between the germline ends. Germline V gene data show CDR1 as LNHDA and CDR2 as SQIVND (reference sequence). The CDR3 spells CASSMVGAGTQYF. CDR3 coding DNA: TGTGCCAGTAGTATGGTAGGGGCCGGGACCCAGTACTTC.

The chain recombines TRBV19 with TRBJ2-3; 7 bases match TRBD1. Germline-derived CDR1 and CDR2 are LNHDA and SQIVND (reference sequence). Trimming took 9 bases from V and 2 from J; bases not matched to a gene: 8. This CDR3 comprises 14 residues. The CDR3 DNA sequence: TGTGCCAGCAGACAGGGAGCGCACACAGATACGCAGTATTTT. Translated: CASRQGAHTDTQYF. The full variable domain, with the rest looked up from reference TRBV19 and TRBJ2-3, is DGGITQSPKYLFRKEGQNVTLSCEQNLNHDAMYWYRQDPGQGLRLIYYSQIVNDFQKGDIAEGYSVSREKKESFPLTVTSAQKNPTAFYLCASRQGAHTDTQYFGPGTRLTVL.